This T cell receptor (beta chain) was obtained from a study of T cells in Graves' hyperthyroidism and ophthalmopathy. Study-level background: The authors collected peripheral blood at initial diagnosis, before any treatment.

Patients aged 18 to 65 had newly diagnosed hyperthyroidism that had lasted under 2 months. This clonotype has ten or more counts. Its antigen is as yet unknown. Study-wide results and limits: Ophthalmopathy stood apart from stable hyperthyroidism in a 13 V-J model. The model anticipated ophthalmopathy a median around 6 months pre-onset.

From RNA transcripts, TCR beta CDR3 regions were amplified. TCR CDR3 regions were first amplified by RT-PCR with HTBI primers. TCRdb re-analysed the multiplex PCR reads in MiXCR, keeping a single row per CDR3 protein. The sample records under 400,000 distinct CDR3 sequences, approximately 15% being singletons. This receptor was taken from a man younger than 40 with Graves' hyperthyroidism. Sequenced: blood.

The CDR3 DNA reads TGTGCCACCAGCAGAGATCTCGCGGAGGATACGCAGTATTTT. Amino acids: CATSRDLAEDTQYF. The V gene is TRBV15, the J gene TRBJ2-3; D uncertain. Trimming cost V 0 bases and J 6 bases, with 10 bases left between them. Germline loops: CDR1 LNHNV, CDR2 YYDKDF (reference sequence). This CDR3 spans 14 amino acids.